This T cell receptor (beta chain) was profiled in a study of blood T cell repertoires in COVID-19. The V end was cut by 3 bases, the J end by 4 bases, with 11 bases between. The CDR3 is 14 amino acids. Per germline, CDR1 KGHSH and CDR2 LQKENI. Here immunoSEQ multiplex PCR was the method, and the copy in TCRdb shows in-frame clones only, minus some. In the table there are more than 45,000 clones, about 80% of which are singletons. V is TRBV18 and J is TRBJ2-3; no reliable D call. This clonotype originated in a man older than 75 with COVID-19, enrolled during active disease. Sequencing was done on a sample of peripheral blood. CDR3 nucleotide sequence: TGTGCCAGCTCACCGCCGAGCATGGCAGATACGCAGTATTTT. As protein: CASSPPSMADTQYF.